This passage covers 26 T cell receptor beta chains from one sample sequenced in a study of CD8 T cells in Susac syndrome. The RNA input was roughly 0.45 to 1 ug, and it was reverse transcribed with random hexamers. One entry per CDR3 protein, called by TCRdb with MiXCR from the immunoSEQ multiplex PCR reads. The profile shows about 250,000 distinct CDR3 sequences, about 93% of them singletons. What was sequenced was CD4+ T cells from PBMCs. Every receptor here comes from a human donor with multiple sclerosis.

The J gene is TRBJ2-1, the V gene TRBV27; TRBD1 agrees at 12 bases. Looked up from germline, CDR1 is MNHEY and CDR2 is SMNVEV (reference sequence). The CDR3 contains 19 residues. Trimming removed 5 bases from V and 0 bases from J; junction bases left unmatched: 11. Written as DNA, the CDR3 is TGTGCCAGCAGTGATACCCGGGACAGGGGGCTAATCTCCTACAATGAGCAGTTCTTC. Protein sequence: CASSDTRDRGLISYNEQFF.

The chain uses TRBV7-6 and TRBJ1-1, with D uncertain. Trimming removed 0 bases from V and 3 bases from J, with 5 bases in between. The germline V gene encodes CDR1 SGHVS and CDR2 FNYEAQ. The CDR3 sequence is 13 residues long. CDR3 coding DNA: TGTGCCAGCAGCTTAGCCGTGGACACTGAAGCTTTCTTT. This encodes CASSLAVDTEAFF.

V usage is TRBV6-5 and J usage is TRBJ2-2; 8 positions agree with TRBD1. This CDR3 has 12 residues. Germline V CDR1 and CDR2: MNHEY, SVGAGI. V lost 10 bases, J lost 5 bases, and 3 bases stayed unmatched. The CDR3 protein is CATDRGTGELFF. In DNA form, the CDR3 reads TGTGCCACCGACAGGGGAACCGGGGAGCTGTTTTTT.

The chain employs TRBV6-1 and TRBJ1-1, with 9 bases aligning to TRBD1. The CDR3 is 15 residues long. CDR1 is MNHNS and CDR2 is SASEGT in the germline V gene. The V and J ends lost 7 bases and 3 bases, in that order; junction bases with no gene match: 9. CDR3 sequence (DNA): TGTGCCAGCAAACCCTACAGGGGGCAGGACACTGAAGCTTTCTTT. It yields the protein CASKPYRGQDTEAFF.

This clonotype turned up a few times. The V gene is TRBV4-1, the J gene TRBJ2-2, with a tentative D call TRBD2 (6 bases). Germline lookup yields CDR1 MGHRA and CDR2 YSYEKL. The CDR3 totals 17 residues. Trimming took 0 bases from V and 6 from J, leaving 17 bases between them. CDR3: CASSQEGAGGLAGELFF. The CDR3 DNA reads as TGCGCCAGCAGCCAAGAAGGAGCCGGAGGGCTCGCCGGGGAGCTGTTTTTT.

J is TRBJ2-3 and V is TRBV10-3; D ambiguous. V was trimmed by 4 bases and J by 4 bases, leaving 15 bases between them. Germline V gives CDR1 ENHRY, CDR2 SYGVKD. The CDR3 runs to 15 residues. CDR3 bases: TGTGCCATCAGTGTTCTCTGGAGTGATTCAGATACGCAGTATTTT. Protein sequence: CAISVLWSDSDTQYF.

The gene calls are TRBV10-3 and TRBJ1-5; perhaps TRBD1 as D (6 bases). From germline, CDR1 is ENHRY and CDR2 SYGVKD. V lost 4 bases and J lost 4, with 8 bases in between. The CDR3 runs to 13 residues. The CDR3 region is CAISGTENQPQHF. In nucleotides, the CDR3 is TGTGCCATCAGTGGGACAGAAAATCAGCCCCAGCATTTT.

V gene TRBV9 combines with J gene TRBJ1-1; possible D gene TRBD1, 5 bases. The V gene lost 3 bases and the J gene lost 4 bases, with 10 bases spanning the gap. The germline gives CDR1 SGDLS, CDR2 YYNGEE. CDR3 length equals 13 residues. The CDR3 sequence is CASSARQFTEAFF. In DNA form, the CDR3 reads TGTGCCAGCAGCGCACGACAGTTCACTGAAGCTTTCTTT. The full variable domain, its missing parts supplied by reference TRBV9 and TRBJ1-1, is DSGVTQTPKHLITATGQRVTLRCSPRSGDLSVYWYQQSLDQGLQFLIQYYNGEERAKGNILERFSAQQFPDLHSELNLSSLELGDSALYFCASSARQFTEAFFGQGTRLTVV.

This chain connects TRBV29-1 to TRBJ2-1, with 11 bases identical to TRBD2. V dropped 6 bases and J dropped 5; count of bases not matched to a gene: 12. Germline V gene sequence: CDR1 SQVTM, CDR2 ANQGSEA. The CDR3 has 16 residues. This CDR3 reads CSVKGSTSGRDNEQFF. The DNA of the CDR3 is TGCAGCGTCAAGGGTTCAACTAGCGGGAGAGACAATGAGCAGTTCTTC.

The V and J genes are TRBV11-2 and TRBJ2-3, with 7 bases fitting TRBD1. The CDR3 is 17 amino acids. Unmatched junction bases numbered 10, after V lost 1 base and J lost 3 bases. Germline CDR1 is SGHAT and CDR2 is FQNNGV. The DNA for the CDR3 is TGTGCCAGCAGCTTAGCTCGTGGGACAGAGGGAACAGATACGCAGTATTTT. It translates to CASSLARGTEGTDTQYF.

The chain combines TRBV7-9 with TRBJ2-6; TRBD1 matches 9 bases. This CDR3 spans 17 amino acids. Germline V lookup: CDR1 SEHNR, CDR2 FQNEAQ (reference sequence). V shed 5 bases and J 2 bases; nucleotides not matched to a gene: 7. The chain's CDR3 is CASSIWGTGTGANVLTF. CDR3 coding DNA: TGTGCCAGCAGCATCTGGGGGACAGGGACTGGGGCCAACGTCCTGACTTTC.

The CDR3 DNA sequence: TGTGCCAGCAGCTCGGTGGTTTGGTCAAAAAACATTCAGTACTTC. Translating gives CASSSVVWSKNIQYF. V is TRBV11-2 and J is TRBJ2-4; D gene uncertain. In germline, CDR1 is SGHAT, CDR2 FQNNGV. Trimming removed 4 bases from V and 4 bases from J, with 14 bases in between. CDR3 length: 15 amino acids.

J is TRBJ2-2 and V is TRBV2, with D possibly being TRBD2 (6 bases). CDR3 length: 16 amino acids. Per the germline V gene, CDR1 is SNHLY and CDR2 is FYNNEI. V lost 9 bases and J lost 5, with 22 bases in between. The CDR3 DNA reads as TGTGCCAGTACTACGGGGGTCGTCTGGGGGACCGGGGAGCTGTTTTTT. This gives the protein CASTTGVVWGTGELFF. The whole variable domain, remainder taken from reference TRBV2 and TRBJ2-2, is EPEVTQTPSHQVTQMGQEVILRCVPISNHLYFYWYRQILGQKVEFLVSFYNNEISEKSEIFDDQFSVERPDGSNFTLKIRSTKLEDSAMYFCASTTGVVWGTGELFFGEGSRLTVL.

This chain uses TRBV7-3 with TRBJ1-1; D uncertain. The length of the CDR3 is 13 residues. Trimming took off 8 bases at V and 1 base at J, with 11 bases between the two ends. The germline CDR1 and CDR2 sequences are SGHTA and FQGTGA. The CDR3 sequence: CASREGSNTEAFF. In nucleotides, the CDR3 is TGTGCCAGCCGAGAGGGATCGAACACTGAAGCTTTCTTT.

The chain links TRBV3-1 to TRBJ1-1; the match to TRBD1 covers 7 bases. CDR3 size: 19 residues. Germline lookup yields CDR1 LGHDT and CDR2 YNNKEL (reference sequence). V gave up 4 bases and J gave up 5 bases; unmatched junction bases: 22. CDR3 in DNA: TGTGCCAGCAGCCTCGATCTAGGGGGCGGGACCAATGCGAATACTGAAGCTTTCTTT. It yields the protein CASSLDLGGGTNANTEAFF. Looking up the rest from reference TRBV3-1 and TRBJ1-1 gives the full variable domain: DTAVSQTPKYLVTQMGNDKSIKCEQNLGHDTMYWYKQDSKKFLKIMFSYNNKELIINETVPNRFSPKSPDKAHLNLHINSLELGDSAVYFCASSLDLGGGTNANTEAFFGQGTRLTVV.

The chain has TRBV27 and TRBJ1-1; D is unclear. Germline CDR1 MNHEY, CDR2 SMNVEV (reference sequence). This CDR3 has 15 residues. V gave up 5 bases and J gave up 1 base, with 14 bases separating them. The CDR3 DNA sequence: TGTGCCAGCAGTCCTCTCACCCTGGGGAACACTGAAGCTTTCTTT. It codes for CASSPLTLGNTEAFF.

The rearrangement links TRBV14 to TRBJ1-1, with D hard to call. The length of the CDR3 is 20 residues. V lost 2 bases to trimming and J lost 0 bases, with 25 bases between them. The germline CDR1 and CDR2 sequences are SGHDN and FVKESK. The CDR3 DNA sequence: TGTGCCAGCAGCCAAATGCCCACAAAACCGCACTTGGCCGTGAACACTGAAGCTTTCTTT. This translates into CASSQMPTKPHLAVNTEAFF. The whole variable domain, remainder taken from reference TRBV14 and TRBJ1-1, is EAGVTQFPSHSVIEKGQTVTLRCDPISGHDNLYWYRRVMGKEIKFLLHFVKESKQDESGMPNNRFLAERTGGTYSTLKVQPAELEDSGVYFCASSQMPTKPHLAVNTEAFFGQGTRLTVV.

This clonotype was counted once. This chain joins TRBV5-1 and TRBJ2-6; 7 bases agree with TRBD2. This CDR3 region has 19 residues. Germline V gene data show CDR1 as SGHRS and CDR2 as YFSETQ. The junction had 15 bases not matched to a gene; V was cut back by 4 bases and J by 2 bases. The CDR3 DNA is TGCGCCAGCAGCCCGGCGAATCGGGGAGGGCCAACTGGGGCCAACGTCCTGACTTTC. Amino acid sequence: CASSPANRGGPTGANVLTF.

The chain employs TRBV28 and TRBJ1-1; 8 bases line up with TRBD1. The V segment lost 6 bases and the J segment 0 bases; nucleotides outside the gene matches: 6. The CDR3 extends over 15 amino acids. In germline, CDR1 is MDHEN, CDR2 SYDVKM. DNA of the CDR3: TGTGCCAGCAGATACAGGGGGATTATGAACACTGAAGCTTTCTTT. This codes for CASRYRGIMNTEAFF. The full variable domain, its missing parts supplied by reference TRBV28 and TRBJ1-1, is DVKVTQSSRYLVKRTGEKVFLECVQDMDHENMFWYRQDPGLGLRLIYFSYDVKMKEKGDIPEGYSVSREKKERFSLILESASTNQTSMYLCASRYRGIMNTEAFFGQGTRLTVV.

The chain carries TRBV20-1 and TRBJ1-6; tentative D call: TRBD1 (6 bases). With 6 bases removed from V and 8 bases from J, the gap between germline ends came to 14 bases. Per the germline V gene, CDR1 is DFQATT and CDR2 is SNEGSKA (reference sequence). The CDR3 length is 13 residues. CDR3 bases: TGCAGTGCCCGGACAGTCAGGGATTCACCCCTCCACTTT. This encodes CSARTVRDSPLHF.

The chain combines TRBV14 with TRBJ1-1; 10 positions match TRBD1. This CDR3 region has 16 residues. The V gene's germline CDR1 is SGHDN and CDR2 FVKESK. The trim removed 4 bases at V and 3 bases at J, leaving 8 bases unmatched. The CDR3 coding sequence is TGTGCCAGCAGCCGGGACAGGGGACCCCCCTACACTGAAGCTTTCTTT. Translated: CASSRDRGPPYTEAFF.

Written as DNA, the CDR3 is TGTGCCATCAGTGATCCGGGAGTTACAGATACGCAGTATTTT. It codes for CAISDPGVTDTQYF. This chain links TRBV10-3 with TRBJ2-3, with TRBD2 as a possible D gene (6 bases). Germline CDR1 and CDR2: ENHRY and SYGVKD. Trimming took 3 bases from V and 3 from J, leaving 10 bases between them. The CDR3 consists of 14 residues.

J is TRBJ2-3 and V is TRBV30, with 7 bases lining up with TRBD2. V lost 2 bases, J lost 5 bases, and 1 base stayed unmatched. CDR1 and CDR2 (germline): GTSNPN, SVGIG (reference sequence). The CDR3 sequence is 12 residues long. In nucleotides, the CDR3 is TGTGCCTGGAGTTCTAGCGGAGATACGCAGTATTTT. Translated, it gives CAWSSSGDTQYF.

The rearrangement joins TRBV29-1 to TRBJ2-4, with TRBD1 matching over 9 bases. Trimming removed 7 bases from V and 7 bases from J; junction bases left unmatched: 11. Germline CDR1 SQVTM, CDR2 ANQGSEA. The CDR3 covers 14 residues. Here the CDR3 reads CSAKIRDRDNIQYF. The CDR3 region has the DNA TGCAGCGCAAAAATCCGGGACAGGGACAACATTCAGTACTTC.

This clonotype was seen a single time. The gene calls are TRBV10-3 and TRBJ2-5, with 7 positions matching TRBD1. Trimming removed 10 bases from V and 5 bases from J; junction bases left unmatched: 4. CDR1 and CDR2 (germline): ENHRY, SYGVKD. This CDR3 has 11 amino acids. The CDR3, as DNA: TGTGCCACACAGGGGTATGAGACCCAGTACTTC. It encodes CATQGYETQYF.

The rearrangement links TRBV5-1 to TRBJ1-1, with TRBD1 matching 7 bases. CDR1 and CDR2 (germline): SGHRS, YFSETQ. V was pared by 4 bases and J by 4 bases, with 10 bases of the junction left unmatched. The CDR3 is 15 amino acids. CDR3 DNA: TGCGCCAGCAGCAGAGAGGGGGCGCGACCCACTGAAGCTTTCTTT. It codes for CASSREGARPTEAFF.